The entry below describes one T cell receptor beta chain. Per the original methods: From reference gene primer amplification, estimates of nucleated cell counts were derived. Sequencing used immunoSEQ multiplex PCR; TCRdb keeps in-frame clones, though not all of them. The DNA gave D and trimming, while V, J and clone size come from that table. The sample has 48,000 or so clones; 85% to 90% are singletons. CDR1 and CDR2 (germline): MNHEY, SMNVEV (reference sequence). V shed 4 bases and J shed 8 bases, with 17 bases lying between them. This CDR3 is 14 amino acids long. This entry comes from a study of blood T cell repertoires in COVID-19.

Sequencing used peripheral blood. The receptor was isolated from an elderly woman with COVID-19, enrolled during active disease. The rearrangement joins TRBV27 to TRBJ1-2, with unresolved D. The CDR3 DNA is TGTGCCAGCAGTTCCCCGGGTCACCCCGGGGGCTACACCTTC. Its translation: CASSSPGHPGGYTF.